Reported below is one T cell receptor beta chain. Its antigen is currently unknown. The data originate from a study of vaccination and CD4 T cells after COVID-19. The overall study: Mild disease affected eight to ten convalescent patients and severe disease one, all SARS-CoV-2 positive by nasal swab PCR. Between diagnosis and the drawing of post-COVID samples lay a median roughly 94 days (range 35 to 161). Each of the control cultures got a CEFX pool, an HIV-1 Nef pool, or no peptide.

CDR1 DFQATT and CDR2 SNEGSKA come from the germline V gene (reference sequence). Unmatched junction bases numbered 6, after V lost 3 bases and J lost 4 bases. This CDR3 spans 16 amino acids. Treatment indicated: approximately 10-day PBMC culture with coronavirus spike peptide pools or control peptides (ViraFEST assay). ViraFEST used peptide pools to expand antigen-specific T cells and subsequently sequenced their TCRs. Cultured CD4+ T-cell DNA underwent Oncomine TCR Beta short-read sequencing. Using its own MiXCR run on the PCR reads, TCRdb lists one record per CDR3 protein. The data show about 12,000 distinct CDR3 sequences, roughly 80% seen once.

Material: CD4+ T cells from blood, cultured in vitro. V gene TRBV20-1 combines with J gene TRBJ1-6; 10 bases fit TRBD1. This clonotype was sampled from a human donor who had recovered from COVID-19. Written as DNA, the CDR3 is TGCAGTGCTAGGGGACAGGGGAAATTTTATAATTCACCCCTCCACTTT. Amino acid sequence: CSARGQGKFYNSPLHF.